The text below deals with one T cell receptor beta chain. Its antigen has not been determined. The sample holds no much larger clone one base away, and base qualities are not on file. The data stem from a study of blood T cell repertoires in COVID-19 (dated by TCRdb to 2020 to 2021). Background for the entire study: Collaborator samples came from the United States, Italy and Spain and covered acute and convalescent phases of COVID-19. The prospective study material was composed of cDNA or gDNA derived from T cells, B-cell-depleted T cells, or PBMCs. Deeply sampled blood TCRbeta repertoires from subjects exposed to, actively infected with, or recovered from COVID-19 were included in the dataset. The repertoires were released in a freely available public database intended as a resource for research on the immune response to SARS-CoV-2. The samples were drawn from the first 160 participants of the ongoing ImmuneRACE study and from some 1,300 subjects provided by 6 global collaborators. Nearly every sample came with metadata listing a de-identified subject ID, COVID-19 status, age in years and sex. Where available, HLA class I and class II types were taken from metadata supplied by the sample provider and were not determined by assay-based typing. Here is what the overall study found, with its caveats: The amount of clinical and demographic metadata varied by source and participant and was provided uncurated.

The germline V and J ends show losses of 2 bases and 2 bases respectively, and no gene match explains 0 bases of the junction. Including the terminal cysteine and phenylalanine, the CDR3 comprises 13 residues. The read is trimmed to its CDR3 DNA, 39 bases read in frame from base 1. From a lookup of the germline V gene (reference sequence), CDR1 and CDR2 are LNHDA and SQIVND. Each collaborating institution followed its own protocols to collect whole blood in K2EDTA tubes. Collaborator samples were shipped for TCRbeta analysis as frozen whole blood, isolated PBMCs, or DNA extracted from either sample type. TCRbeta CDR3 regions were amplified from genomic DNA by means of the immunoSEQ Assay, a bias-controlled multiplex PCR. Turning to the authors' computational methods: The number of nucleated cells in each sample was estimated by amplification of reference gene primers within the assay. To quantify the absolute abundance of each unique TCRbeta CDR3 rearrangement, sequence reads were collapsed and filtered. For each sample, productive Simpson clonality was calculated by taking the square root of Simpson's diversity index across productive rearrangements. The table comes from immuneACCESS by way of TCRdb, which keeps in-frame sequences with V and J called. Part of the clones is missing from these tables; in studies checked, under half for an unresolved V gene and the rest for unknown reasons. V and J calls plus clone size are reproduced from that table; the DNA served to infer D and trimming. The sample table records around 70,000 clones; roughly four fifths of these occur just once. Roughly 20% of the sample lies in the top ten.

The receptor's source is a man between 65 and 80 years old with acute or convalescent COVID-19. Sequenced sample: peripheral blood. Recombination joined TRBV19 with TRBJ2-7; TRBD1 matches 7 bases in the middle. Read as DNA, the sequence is TGTGCCAGTAGTATAACAGGGGCCTACGAGCAGTACTTC. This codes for CASSITGAYEQYF.